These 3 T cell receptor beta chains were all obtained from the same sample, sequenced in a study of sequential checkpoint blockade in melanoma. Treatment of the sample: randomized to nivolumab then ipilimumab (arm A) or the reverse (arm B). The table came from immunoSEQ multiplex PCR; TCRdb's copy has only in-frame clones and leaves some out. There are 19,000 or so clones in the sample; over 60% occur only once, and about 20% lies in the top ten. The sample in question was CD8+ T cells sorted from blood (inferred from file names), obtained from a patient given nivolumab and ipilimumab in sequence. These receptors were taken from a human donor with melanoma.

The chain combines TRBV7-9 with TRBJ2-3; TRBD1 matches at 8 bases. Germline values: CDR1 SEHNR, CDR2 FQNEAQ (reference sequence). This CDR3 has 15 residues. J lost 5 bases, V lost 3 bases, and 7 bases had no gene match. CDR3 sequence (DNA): TGTGCCAGCAGCTTGTTGACAGGGGTAGGAGATACGCAGTATTTT. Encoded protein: CASSLLTGVGDTQYF. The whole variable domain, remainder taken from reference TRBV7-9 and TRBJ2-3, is DTGVSQNPRHKITKRGQNVTFRCDPISEHNRLYWYRQTLGQGPEFLTYFQNEAQLEKSRLLSDRFSAERPKGSFSTLEIQRTEQGDSAMYLCASSLLTGVGDTQYFGPGTRLTVL.

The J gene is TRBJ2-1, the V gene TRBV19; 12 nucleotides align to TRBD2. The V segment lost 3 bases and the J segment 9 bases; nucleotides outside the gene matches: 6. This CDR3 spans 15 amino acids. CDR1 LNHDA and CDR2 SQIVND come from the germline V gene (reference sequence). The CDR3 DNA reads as TGTGCCAGTAGTATGGCTAGCGGGGGGGCCTCTGAGCAGTTCTTC. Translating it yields CASSMASGGASEQFF.

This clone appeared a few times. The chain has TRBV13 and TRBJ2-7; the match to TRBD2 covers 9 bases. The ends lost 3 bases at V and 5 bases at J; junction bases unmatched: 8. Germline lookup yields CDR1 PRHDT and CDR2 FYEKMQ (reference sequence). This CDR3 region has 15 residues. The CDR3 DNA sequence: TGTGCCAGCAGCTTCGGGCGAGCGGGGGGCAACGAGCAGTACTTC. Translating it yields CASSFGRAGGNEQYF.